This TCR beta chain was obtained from a study of neurological immune-mediated disorders. In the case of this clonotype: The antigen remains undetermined.

The study's findings and limits: Falling below healthy controls, multiple sclerosis showed the least TCR clonal expansion, while HTLV-1-associated myelopathy showed the most. TCR-beta repertoires seemed private in all groups, with no expanded CDR3 amino acid sequences shared.

5'RACE with 10-nucleotide random UMIs generated the cDNA. One entry per CDR3 protein results from TCRdb running MiXCR on the 5' RACE reads. Among roughly 48,000 distinct CDR3 sequences listed, 25% were seen once. The origin of this receptor is a woman aged 70 to 79 in good health. Sequencing was done on a sample of PBMCs.

CDR3 sequence (DNA): TGCGCCAGCAGCTTAGGCCTAGCGGGAGCGAGCACAGATACGCAGTATTTT. Translation gives CASSLGLAGASTDTQYF. The V call is TRBV5-1, the J call TRBJ2-3; TRBD2 matches at 10 bases. CDR3 size: 17 residues. J gave up 0 bases and V 2 bases, and 6 bases lay outside the gene matches. The germline gives CDR1 SGHRS, CDR2 YFSETQ.